The 24 T cell receptor beta chains reported below all come from one sample, sequenced in a study of T cells in women clearing cervical HPV infection. Profiling relied on immunoSEQ multiplex PCR, and the TCRdb table lists in-frame clones only, not all of them. The sample holds 45,000 to 50,000 clones. Sequencing input: blood buffy coat. Source of these receptors: a woman between 18 and 70 years old with a cervical HPV16 infection that either progressed to CIN3+ or cleared (not recorded which).

On this clone itself: The CDR3 end is not reached by the read, which stops 3 residues before it; the germline J gene fills it in. V and J are TRBV20-1 and TRBJ1-4; D gene ambiguous. The V end lost 5 bases, the J end lost 0 bases, and 7 bases lay between the germline ends. The CDR3 has 13 residues. From germline, CDR1 is DFQATT and CDR2 SNEGSKA (reference sequence). The sequenced CDR3 bases are TGCAGTGCTGAGCGTGCAACTAATGAAAAA. Translating gives CSAERATNEK. The full-length CDR3 reads as CSAERATNEKLFF.

About this clone itself: The DNA ends 3 residues before the CDR3 does, and the rest of the CDR3 is filled in from the germline J gene. The chain joins TRBV29-1 to TRBJ2-3; 9 positions agree with TRBD2. Germline V gives CDR1 SQVTM, CDR2 ANQGSEA. This CDR3 is 18 amino acids long. J lost 6 bases, V lost 4 bases, and 20 bases had no gene match. The CDR3 DNA, read in part, is TGCAGCGTTGGAGGCGAAAGCGGGGGGCCTACTACACAGGATACG. It translates to CSVGGESGGPTTQDT. The complete CDR3 protein is CSVGGESGGPTTQDTQYF.

Worth noting for this clone: The missing CDR3 end, 3 residues past where the read stops, is filled in from the germline J gene. This sequence joins TRBV19 and TRBJ2-3; D possibly corresponds to TRBD2 (5 bases). Trimming removed 3 bases at V and 4 bases at J, with 17 bases between. CDR1 is LNHDA and CDR2 is SQIVND in the germline V gene (reference sequence). This CDR3 is 16 amino acids long. Partial CDR3 DNA: TGTGCCAGTAGTATCCGAACTGCCCGGGGTCCAGATACG. It is translated as CASSIRTARGPDT. The CDR3 in full is CASSIRTARGPDTQYF.

About this clone: The sequence runs out 3 residues before the end of the CDR3; the remainder is reconstructed from the germline J gene. This rearrangement joins TRBV20-1 to TRBJ1-2, with 7 bases that match TRBD1. The CDR3 runs to 16 residues. The germline gives CDR1 DFQATT, CDR2 SNEGSKA (reference sequence). V lost 2 bases to trimming and J lost 1 base; unmatched junction nucleotides: 10. CDR3 sequence: CSARLAGGEVNYGYTF. The DNA read from the CDR3 is TGCAGTGCTAGATTAGCAGGGGGAGAGGTTAACTATGGC.

Partial CDR3 DNA: TGCGCCAGCAGCTTGGGCGGCGGGCAGGCGTTGAACACTGAA. This sequence encodes CASSLGGGQALNTE. From start to end, the CDR3 is CASSLGGGQALNTEAFF. The rearrangement joins TRBV5-1 to TRBJ1-1; D uncertain. The CDR3 goes on 3 residues after the read ends, and that part is filled in from the germline J gene. V was pared by 0 bases and J by 0 bases, with 15 bases between. Germline loops: CDR1 SGHRS, CDR2 YFSETQ. The CDR3 length is 17 residues.

About this clone itself: The CDR3 goes on 3 residues after the read ends, and that part is filled in from the germline J gene. V gene TRBV7-8 combines with J gene TRBJ1-6, with D possibly matching TRBD1 (5 bases). The V end was cut by 0 bases, the J end by 8 bases, with 14 bases between. This CDR3 spans 16 amino acids. CDR1 and CDR2 from the germline V gene are SGHVS and FQNEAQ. CDR3 loop: CASSLAQGRADSPLHF. The CDR3 DNA, read in part, is TGTGCCAGCAGCTTAGCCCAGGGAAGGGCGGATTCACCC.

On this clone itself: The read stops 3 residues short of the end of the CDR3; the missing end is completed from the germline J gene. The rearrangement uses TRBV2 and TRBJ1-1; D may be TRBD1 (6 bases). CDR1 SNHLY and CDR2 FYNNEI come from the germline V gene. This CDR3 is built from 13 residues. V lost 8 bases to trimming and J lost 6 bases, with 16 bases between them. Here the CDR3 reads CASGARGEAEAFF. CDR3 bases read: TGTGCCAGCGGAGCCAGGGGAGAGGCTGAA. Combining the CDR3 with reference TRBV2 and TRBJ1-1 gives the whole variable domain EPEVTQTPSHQVTQMGQEVILRCVPISNHLYFYWYRQILGQKVEFLVSFYNNEISEKSEIFDDQFSVERPDGSNFTLKIRSTKLEDSAMYFCASGARGEAEAFFGQGTRLTVV.

As for this clone: Read sequence stops 3 residues before the CDR3 end, and the germline J gene provides the missing end. The J gene is TRBJ2-7, the V gene TRBV30; 7 nucleotides agree with TRBD1. The ends lost 7 bases at V and 3 bases at J; junction bases unmatched: 9. The CDR3 has 13 amino acids. Germline V CDR1 and CDR2: GTSNPN, SVGIG (reference sequence). The DNA read from the CDR3 is TGTGCCTTACTACCCGGGACAGACTACGAG. The encoded protein is CALLPGTDYE. The whole CDR3 reads CALLPGTDYEQYF.

With regard to this clone: The read terminates 3 residues before the CDR3 end, so the remaining end is supplied by the germline J gene. This chain connects TRBV19 to TRBJ2-7; a weak D match, TRBD1 (6 bases). V dropped 5 bases and J dropped 2 bases, with 10 bases sitting between them. There are 13 residues in the CDR3. Germline assignment: CDR1 LNHDA and CDR2 SQIVND (reference sequence). The CDR3 loop reads CASSLRDTYEQYF. CDR3 bases read: TGTGCCAGTAGTCTCCGGGACACCTACGAG.

Details on this clone: An end of the junction does not agree with germline; a read error may underlie this. The sequenced fragment ends 3 residues before the CDR3 boundary, so the rest is inferred from the germline J gene. V and J are TRBV7-7 and TRBJ2-2, with D tentatively TRBD1 (6 bases). The CDR3 loop spans 12 amino acids. Per the germline V gene, CDR1 is SSHAT and CDR2 is FNYEAQ (reference sequence). CDR3 residues: CASSLDSGELFF. Incomplete CDR3 DNA: TGTGCTAGCAGCCTGGACAGCGGGGAG.

Turning to this clone: The read is 3 residues too short to cover the CDR3 end, so that end is filled in from the germline J gene. The chain recombines TRBV7-2 with TRBJ2-7; unclear D gene. V gave up 3 bases and J gave up 3 bases, with 9 bases separating them. Germline assignment: CDR1 SGHTA and CDR2 FQGNSA. The CDR3 covers 13 residues. The chain's CDR3 is CASSFATVYEQYF. CDR3 DNA (partial): TGTGCCAGCAGCTTCGCTACAGTCTACGAG.

Concerning this clone itself: The CDR3 end falls 3 residues outside the read, so it is completed with the germline J gene. The V and J genes are TRBV29-1 and TRBJ1-1, with unresolved D. The CDR3 contains 13 residues. The germline V gene has CDR1 SQVTM and CDR2 ANQGSEA. V lost 3 bases, J lost 2 bases, and 10 bases lay in between. CDR3 bases read: TGCAGCGTTGATGGTTTTACTAACACTGAA. It translates to CSVDGFTNTE. The full CDR3 sequence reads CSVDGFTNTEAFF.

For this clone: The read ends 3 residues before the CDR3 terminus; that terminus is restored from the germline J gene. The chain uses TRBV6-4 and TRBJ2-1; 8 nucleotides line up with TRBD2. The CDR3 extends over 14 amino acids. Germline CDR1 reads MRHNA; CDR2 reads SNTAGT. Trimming removed 6 bases from V and 4 bases from J; junction bases left unmatched: 5. The sequenced CDR3 bases are TGTGCCAGCAGCGCCCGGGGGGGATACAATGAG. Its protein is CASSARGGYNE. The complete CDR3 reads CASSARGGYNEQFF.

As concerns this clone: Read coverage stops 3 residues before the CDR3 terminus; the germline J gene supplies the remainder. The chain employs TRBV23-1 and TRBJ2-5, with TRBD1 matching over 7 bases. TRBV23-1 counts as an open reading frame of uncertain function. With 3 bases clipped from V and 7 bases from J, the junction kept 11 bases outside the gene matches. This CDR3 has 15 amino acids. The sequenced part of the CDR3 DNA is TGCGCCAGCAGTCATGGGGGACAGTCCTTCGGGACC. This sequence encodes CASSHGGQSFGT. The entire CDR3 protein is CASSHGGQSFGTQYF.

Concerning this clone: The read is 3 residues too short to cover the CDR3 end, so that end is filled in from the germline J gene. V is TRBV7-3 and J is TRBJ2-7, with a weak D call TRBD1 (6 bases). V was cut by 2 bases and J by 2 bases, with 10 bases left in between. Germline values: CDR1 SGHTA, CDR2 FQGTGA. This CDR3 is built from 14 residues. This CDR3 reads CASSLAQGPYEQYF. CDR3 bases read: TGTGCCAGCAGCTTAGCACAGGGTCCCTACGAG.

A remark on this clone: The CDR3 is cut off 3 residues early in the read; its end comes from the germline J gene. The chain employs TRBV10-3 and TRBJ2-2; D call uncertain. The germline CDR1 and CDR2 sequences are ENHRY and SYGVKD. The CDR3 runs to 13 residues. Between the trimmed V and J ends, which lost 6 bases and 4 bases, there was a span of 9 bases. The CDR3 loop reads CAIRSSPTGELFF. CDR3 DNA, as far as it was read: TGTGCCATCAGGTCTAGTCCCACCGGGGAG.

Comment on this clone: The read ends 3 residues shy of where the CDR3 ends; the end is completed using the germline J gene. The J gene is TRBJ1-1, the V gene TRBV30, with a possible D match to TRBD1 (5 bases). Trimming removed 3 bases at V and 4 bases at J, with 18 bases between. CDR1 is GTSNPN and CDR2 is SVGIG in the germline V gene (reference sequence). CDR3 size: 15 residues. This CDR3 reads CAWRPEGLGGTEAFF. CDR3 DNA (partial): TGTGCCTGGAGGCCTGAGGGGCTCGGAGGCACTGAA.

Turning to this clone: The CDR3 extends 3 residues past the end of the read, so its final part is completed from the germline J gene. V usage is TRBV7-9 and J usage is TRBJ2-7; 7 bases fit TRBD1. The CDR3 is 15 residues long. Germline CDR1 is SEHNR and CDR2 is FQNEAQ (reference sequence). V shed 4 bases, J shed 0 bases, and the junction held 6 bases outside the gene matches. The CDR3 reads CASSWDSGSSYEQYF. CDR3 DNA (partial): TGTGCCAGCAGCTGGGACAGCGGAAGCTCCTACGAG.

With regard to this clone: The read gets to within 3 residues of the CDR3 end, and the germline J gene fills in the rest. V usage is TRBV5-1 and J usage is TRBJ2-2; 7 nucleotides align to TRBD2. CDR1 SGHRS and CDR2 YFSETQ come from the germline V gene. V shed 0 bases, J shed 1 base, and the junction held 9 bases outside the gene matches. CDR3 length: 18 amino acids. CDR3 DNA (partial): TGCGCCAGCAGCTTGGTTGGACTAGGGCAGGGGAACACCGGGGAG. Residues: CASSLVGLGQGNTGE. The full CDR3 protein is CASSLVGLGQGNTGELFF. The variable domain in full, completed from reference TRBV5-1 and TRBJ2-2, reads KAGVTQTPRYLIKTRGQQVTLSCSPISGHRSVSWYQQTPGQGLQFLFEYFSETQRNKGNFPGRFSGRQFSNSRSEMNVSTLELGDSALYLCASSLVGLGQGNTGELFFGEGSRLTVL.

CDR3 protein: CAWTKVGGTDTQYF. Partial CDR3 DNA: TGTGCCTGGACGAAGGTCGGGGGGACAGATACG. The rearrangement uses TRBV30 and TRBJ2-3, with 7 nucleotides matching TRBD2. The read ends 3 residues before the CDR3 terminus; that terminus is restored from the germline J gene. The germline V gene encodes CDR1 GTSNPN and CDR2 SVGIG (reference sequence). The CDR3 is made up of 14 amino acids. With V trimmed by 4 bases and J by 3 bases, 7 bases remained unmatched.

Remarks on this clone: The CDR3 end falls 3 residues outside the read, so it is completed with the germline J gene. V and J are TRBV4-2 and TRBJ2-7; 12 bases match TRBD2. Germline V CDR1 and CDR2: LGHNA, YNFKEQ. The V and J ends lost 0 bases and 3 bases, in that order; junction bases with no gene match: 3. The CDR3 totals 16 residues. The sequenced part of the CDR3 DNA is TGTGCCAGCAGCCAAGATGGGACTAGCGGGTTCTACGAG. It specifies CASSQDGTSGFYE. The entire CDR3 reads CASSQDGTSGFYEQYF.

In regard to this clone: The DNA ends 3 residues before the CDR3 does, and the rest of the CDR3 is filled in from the germline J gene. The gene calls are TRBV7-2 and TRBJ1-6; 9 positions agree with TRBD1. With V trimmed by 5 bases and J by 11 bases, 10 bases remained unmatched. CDR1 and CDR2 from the germline V gene are SGHTA and FQGNSA. CDR3 length: 15 amino acids. The sequenced CDR3 bases are TGTGCCAGCAGCCTATCCGGGACAGGGATGACACCC. Translated, it gives CASSLSGTGMTP. The whole CDR3 reads CASSLSGTGMTPLHF.

On this clone: The read halts 3 residues ahead of the CDR3 end, with the missing end drawn from the germline J gene. The V and J genes are TRBV30 and TRBJ2-3; 10 bases are shared with TRBD2. Germline V gene sequence: CDR1 GTSNPN, CDR2 SVGIG (reference sequence). This CDR3 spans 15 amino acids. This CDR3 reads CAWSVTSGEGETQYF. Partial CDR3 DNA: TGTGCCTGGAGTGTAACTAGCGGGGAGGGGGAGACG. The full variable domain, rest sourced from reference TRBV30 and TRBJ2-3, is SQTIHQWPATLVQPVGSPLSLECTVEGTSNPNLYWYRQAAGRGLQLLFYSVGIGQISSEVPQNLSASRPQDRQFILSSKKLLLSDSGFYLCAWSVTSGEGETQYFGPGTRLTVL.

Comment on this clone: The read falls 3 residues short of the CDR3 end, and the missing part is taken from the germline J gene. The chain employs TRBV20-1 and TRBJ2-3, with D perhaps matching TRBD2 (6 bases). Germline V lookup: CDR1 DFQATT, CDR2 SNEGSKA (reference sequence). The CDR3 runs 15 residues. Trimming took 2 bases from V and 0 from J, leaving 12 bases between them. CDR3 sequence reads: CSARRDGGSTDTQYF. Partial CDR3 DNA: TGCAGTGCTAGACGTGACGGGGGTAGCACAGATACG.